This T cell receptor beta chain emerged from a study of technical replicates of blood from several donors. This table comes from immunoSEQ multiplex PCR, and its TCRdb copy is limited to in-frame clones, with some not included. The data contain 11,000 to 15,000 clones, less than 90% of them seen just once; the ten biggest clones take up approximately 10%. The germline gives CDR1 SEHNR, CDR2 FQNEAQ (reference sequence). The CDR3 has 16 residues. V lost 6 bases to trimming and J lost 1 base, with 17 bases between them. The specimen sequenced was PBMCs. The clonotype originates from a human donor in good health. V and J are TRBV7-9 and TRBJ2-3; weak D call: TRBD1 (6 bases). The CDR3 spells CASRATGHEGTDTQYF. The DNA of the CDR3 is TGTGCCAGCAGGGCGACAGGACATGAGGGCACAGATACGCAGTATTTT.